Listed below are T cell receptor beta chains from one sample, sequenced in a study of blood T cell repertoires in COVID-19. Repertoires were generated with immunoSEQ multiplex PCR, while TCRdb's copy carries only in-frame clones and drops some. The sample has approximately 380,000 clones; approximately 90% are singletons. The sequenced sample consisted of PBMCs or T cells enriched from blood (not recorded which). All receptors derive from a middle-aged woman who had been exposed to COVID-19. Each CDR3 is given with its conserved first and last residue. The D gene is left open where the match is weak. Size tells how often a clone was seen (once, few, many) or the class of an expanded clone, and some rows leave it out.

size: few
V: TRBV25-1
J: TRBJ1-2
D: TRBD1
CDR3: CASSEYWPGGGYTF
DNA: TGTGCCAGCAGTGAATATTGGCCAGGGGGTGGCTACACCTTC

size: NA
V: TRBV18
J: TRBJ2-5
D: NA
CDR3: CASSPYQETQYF
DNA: TGTGCCAGCTCACCTTATCAAGAGACCCAGTACTTC

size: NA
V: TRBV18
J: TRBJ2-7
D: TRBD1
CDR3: CASSPTGTGREQYF
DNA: TGTGCCAGCTCACCAACCGGGACAGGGAGGGAGCAGTACTTC

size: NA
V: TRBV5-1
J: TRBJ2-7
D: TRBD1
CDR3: CASSLVTGLYEQYF
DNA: TGCGCCAGCAGCTTGGTGACAGGGCTCTACGAGCAGTACTTC

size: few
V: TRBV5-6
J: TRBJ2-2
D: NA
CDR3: CASSLGPNTGELFF
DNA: TGTGCCAGCAGCTTGGGGCCCAACACCGGGGAGCTGTTTTTT

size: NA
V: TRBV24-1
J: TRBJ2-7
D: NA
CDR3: CATSDRGGSRPSYEQYF
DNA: TGTGCCACCAGTGATCGAGGGGGTTCGAGACCTTCGTACGAGCAGTACTTC

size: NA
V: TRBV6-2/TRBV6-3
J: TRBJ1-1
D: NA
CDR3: CASSYTGFTEAFF
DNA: TGTGCCAGCAGTTACACAGGGTTCACTGAAGCTTTCTTT

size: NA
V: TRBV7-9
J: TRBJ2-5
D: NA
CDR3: CASSFGSSRETQYF
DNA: TGTGCCAGCAGCTTCGGGTCCTCTAGGGAGACCCAGTACTTC

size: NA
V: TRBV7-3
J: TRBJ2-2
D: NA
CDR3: CASSLTITGELFF
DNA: TGTGCCAGCAGCCTCACTATCACCGGGGAGCTGTTTTTT

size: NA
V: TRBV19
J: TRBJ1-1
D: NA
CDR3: CASTKGEWGNTEAFF
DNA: TGTGCCAGTACCAAGGGGGAGTGGGGAAACACTGAAGCTTTCTTT

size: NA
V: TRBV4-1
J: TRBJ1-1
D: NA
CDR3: CASSLDINTEAFF
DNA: TGCGCCAGCAGCCTGGACATAAACACTGAAGCTTTCTTT

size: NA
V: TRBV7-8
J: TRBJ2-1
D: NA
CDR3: CASSSLHGGAGDEQFF
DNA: TGTGCCAGCAGCTCCCTCCACGGGGGCGCGGGGGATGAGCAGTTCTTC

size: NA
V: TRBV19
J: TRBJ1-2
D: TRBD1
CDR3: CASSVTGGPNYGYTF
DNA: TGTGCCAGTAGTGTAACAGGGGGTCCTAACTATGGCTACACCTTC

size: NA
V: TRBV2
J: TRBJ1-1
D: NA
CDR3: CASSVTGITEAFF
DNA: TGTGCCAGCAGTGTCACCGGGATCACTGAAGCTTTCTTT

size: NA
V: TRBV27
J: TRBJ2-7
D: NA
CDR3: CASSSAGTTPHEQYF
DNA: TGTGCCAGCAGTTCAGCCGGCACTACCCCCCACGAGCAGTACTTC

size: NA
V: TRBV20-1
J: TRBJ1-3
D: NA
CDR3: CSASSVHVPNTIYF
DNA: TGCAGTGCTAGTTCCGTACATGTGCCGAACACCATATATTTT

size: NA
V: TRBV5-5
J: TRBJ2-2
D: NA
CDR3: CASSLELAAPGELFF
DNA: TGTGCCAGCAGCTTGGAATTAGCAGCTCCCGGGGAGCTGTTTTTT

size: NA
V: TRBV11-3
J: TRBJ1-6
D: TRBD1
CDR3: CASSLDGGEQGTF
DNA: TGTGCCAGCAGCTTAGACGGGGGAGAACAGGGGACCTTT

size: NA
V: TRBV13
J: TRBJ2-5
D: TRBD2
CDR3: CASSLGNPSGRETQYF
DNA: TGTGCCAGCAGCTTAGGCAATCCTAGCGGGAGGGAGACCCAGTACTTC

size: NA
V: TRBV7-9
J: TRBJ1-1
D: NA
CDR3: CASSDRTVWAEAFF
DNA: TGTGCCAGCAGCGACCGGACAGTTTGGGCTGAAGCTTTCTTT

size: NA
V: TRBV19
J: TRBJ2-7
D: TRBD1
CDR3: CASSRRTGESSYEQYF
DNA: TGTGCCAGTAGCAGGAGGACAGGCGAGTCTTCCTACGAGCAGTACTTC

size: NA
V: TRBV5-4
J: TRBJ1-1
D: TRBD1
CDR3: CASSRMTGAVTEAFF
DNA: TGTGCCAGCAGCCGAATGACAGGGGCGGTCACTGAAGCTTTCTTT

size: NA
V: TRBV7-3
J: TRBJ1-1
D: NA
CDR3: CASSPGPQGGRTEAFF
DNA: TGTGCCAGCAGCCCAGGTCCCCAGGGTGGGCGGACTGAAGCTTTCTTT

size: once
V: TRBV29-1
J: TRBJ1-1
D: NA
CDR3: CSVSQGVNTEAFF
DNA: TGCAGCGTGTCACAGGGTGTGAACACTGAAGCTTTCTTT

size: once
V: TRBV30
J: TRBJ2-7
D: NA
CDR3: CAWSTDYEQYF
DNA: TGTGCCTGGAGTACAGACTACGAGCAGTACTTC

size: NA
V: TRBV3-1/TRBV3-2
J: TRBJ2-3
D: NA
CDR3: CASSHLPDTQYF
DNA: TGTGCCAGCAGCCATCTTCCAGATACGCAGTATTTT